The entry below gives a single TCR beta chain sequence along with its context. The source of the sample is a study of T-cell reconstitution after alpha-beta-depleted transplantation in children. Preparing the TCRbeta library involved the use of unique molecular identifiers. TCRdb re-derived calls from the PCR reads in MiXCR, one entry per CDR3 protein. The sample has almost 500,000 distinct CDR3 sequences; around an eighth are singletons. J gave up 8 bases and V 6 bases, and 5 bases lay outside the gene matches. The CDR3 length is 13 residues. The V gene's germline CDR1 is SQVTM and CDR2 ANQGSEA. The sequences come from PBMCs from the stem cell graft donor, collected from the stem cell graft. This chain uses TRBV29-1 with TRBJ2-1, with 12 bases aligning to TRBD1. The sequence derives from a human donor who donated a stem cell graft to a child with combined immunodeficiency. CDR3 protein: CSVPGTGGDEQFF. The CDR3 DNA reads TGCAGCGTCCCCGGGACAGGGGGCGATGAGCAGTTCTTC.